Listed below are T cell receptor beta chains from one sample, sequenced in a study of cytomegalovirus exposure and HLA in healthy donors. Assay used: immunoSEQ multiplex PCR; TCRdb lists only in-frame clones, some missing. The sample lists 150,000 to 200,000 clones, roughly nine tenths seen once, with 0.85% in the top ten. The sample consisted of PBMCs. These receptors were obtained from a woman between 25 and 40 years old in good health and CMV-seronegative. Each CDR3 is given with its conserved first and last residue. The D gene is left open where the match is weak. Not all rows give a size; the values are once, few, many and, for expanded clones, a class.

abundance | j_gene | d_gene | v_gene | CDR3nt | CDR3aa
once | TRBJ2-7 | NA | TRBV11-1 | TGTGCCAGCAGCTTAGTGGGTGACAGTCCCTACGAGCAGTACTTC | CASSLVGDSPYEQYF
NA | TRBJ2-2 | TRBD1 | TRBV4-1 | TGCGCCAGCAACTATCCGGGACAGGGTACCGGGGAGCTGTTTTTT | CASNYPGQGTGELFF
NA | TRBJ2-1 | NA | TRBV12-5 | TGTGCTAGTGGTTTGTACGGTGAGCAGTTCTTC | CASGLYGEQFF
NA | TRBJ2-1 | TRBD2 | TRBV5-1 | TGCGCCAGCAGTCACACCGGCATAGCGGGAGGCCCTGGCTCCTACAATGAGCAGTTCTTC | CASSHTGIAGGPGSYNEQFF
NA | TRBJ2-7 | NA | TRBV6-5 | TGTGCCAGCAGTTCCCAAGCAGGAGCGGACTACGAGCAGTACTTC | CASSSQAGADYEQYF
once | TRBJ2-2 | TRBD2 | TRBV19 | TGTGCCAGTAGTATGGGAGGGACGAACACCGGGGAGCTGTTTTTT | CASSMGGTNTGELFF
NA | TRBJ1-3 | TRBD1 | TRBV28 | TGTGCCAGCAGGGGGACAGGCAACCCATTTGGAAACACCATATATTTT | CASRGTGNPFGNTIYF
NA | TRBJ1-6 | NA | TRBV9 | TGTGCCAGCAGCGTAGCCCGCTATAATTCACCCCTCCACTTT | CASSVARYNSPLHF
NA | TRBJ2-2 | TRBD2 | TRBV2 | TGTGCCAGCACGGGACTAGAGGCCGGGGAGCTGTTTTTT | CASTGLEAGELFF
few | TRBJ2-7 | NA | TRBV12-2 | TGTGCAAGTCGCTTACCGCCGACTAGCGGGGAATCCGAGCAGTACTTC | CASRLPPTSGESEQYF
NA | TRBJ2-1 | NA | TRBV5-6 | TGTGCCAGCCGGGGAACCATTTTCAATGAGCAGTTCTTC | CASRGTIFNEQFF
NA | TRBJ1-2 | NA | TRBV5-8 | TGTGCCAGCAGCTTGGGCTCCAGGGAGGACTATGGCTACACCTTC | CASSLGSREDYGYTF
NA | TRBJ2-5 | TRBD2 | TRBV27 | TGTGCCAGCAAACCTAGCGGGAGATGGGAGACCCAGTACTTC | CASKPSGRWETQYF
once | TRBJ1-2 | NA | TRBV16 | TGTGCCAGCAGCCATGACGTCGAGGTCGGCTACACCTTC | CASSHDVEVGYTF
NA | TRBJ2-7 | TRBD1 | TRBV28 | TGTGCCAGCAGTTCCGATACAGACAGGGAAGGAAGAAACTTC | CASSSDTDREGRNF
NA | TRBJ2-5 | TRBD1 | TRBV19 | TGTGCCAGTAGCCGGACAGGCAAAGAGACCCAGTACTTC | CASSRTGKETQYF
once | TRBJ2-7 | TRBD1 | TRBV6-5 | TGTGCCAGCAGGGAGACAGGGGGGACCTACGAGCAGTACTTC | CASRETGGTYEQYF
NA | TRBJ2-1 | NA | TRBV19 | TGTGCCAGTAGTATCTTCATTTGGCAGAATGAGCAGTTCTTC | CASSIFIWQNEQFF
NA | TRBJ1-2 | TRBD1 | TRBV6-1 | TGTGCCAGCAGTGAAGAATGGACAGGGGGCTATGGCTACACCTTC | CASSEEWTGGYGYTF
NA | TRBJ1-1 | NA | TRBV5-1 | TGCGCCAGCAGCCAACAGGGTTGGCAGGGCACTGAAGCTTTCTTT | CASSQQGWQGTEAFF
few | TRBJ1-1 | NA | TRBV7-2 | TGTGCCAGCAGCTTATCCGGAGGGACTGAAGCTTTCTTT | CASSLSGGTEAFF
NA | TRBJ1-3 | NA | TRBV6-5 | TGTGCCAGCACCCAATTTGGGGGGAACACCATATATTTT | CASTQFGGNTIYF
once | TRBJ2-7 | NA | TRBV20-1 | TGCAGTGCTAGAGATTACTACGAGCAGTACTTC | CSARDYYEQYF
NA | TRBJ2-2 | NA | TRBV5-1 | TGCGCCAGCAGCTTGATAGGGAGTGTCAGTAGCACCGGGGAGCTGTTTTTT | CASSLIGSVSSTGELFF
NA | TRBJ1-2 | TRBD1 | TRBV6-4 | TGTGCCACTCGACAGGGGGATGGCTACACCTTC | CATRQGDGYTF
NA | TRBJ1-1 | TRBD1 | TRBV6-1 | TGTGCCAGCAGCACGACAGGGGTCACTGAAGCTTTCTTT | CASSTTGVTEAFF
NA | TRBJ2-7 | NA | TRBV6-1 | TGTGCCAGCAGTGAAGAGGAGCCCTCTTACGAGCAGTACTTC | CASSEEEPSYEQYF